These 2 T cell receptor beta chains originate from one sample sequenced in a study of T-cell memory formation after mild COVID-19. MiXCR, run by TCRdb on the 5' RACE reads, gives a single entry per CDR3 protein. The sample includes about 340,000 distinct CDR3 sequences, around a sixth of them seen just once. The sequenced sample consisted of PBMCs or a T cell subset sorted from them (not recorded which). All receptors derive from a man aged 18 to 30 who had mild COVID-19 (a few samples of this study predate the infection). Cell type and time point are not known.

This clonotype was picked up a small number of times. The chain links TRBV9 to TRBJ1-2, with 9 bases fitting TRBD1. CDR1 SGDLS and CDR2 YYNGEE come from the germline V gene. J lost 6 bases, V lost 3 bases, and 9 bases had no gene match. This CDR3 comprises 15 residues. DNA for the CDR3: TGTGCCAGCAGCGCAAGGACAGGGGTGAACGATGGCTACACCTTC. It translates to CASSARTGVNDGYTF.

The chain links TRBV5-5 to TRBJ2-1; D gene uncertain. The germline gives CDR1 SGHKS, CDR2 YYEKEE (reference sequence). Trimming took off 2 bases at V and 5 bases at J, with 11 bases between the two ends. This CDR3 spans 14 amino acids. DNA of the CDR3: TGTGCCAGCAGCTTTGGCTCAGCCAACAATGAGCAGTTCTTC. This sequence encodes CASSFGSANNEQFF.